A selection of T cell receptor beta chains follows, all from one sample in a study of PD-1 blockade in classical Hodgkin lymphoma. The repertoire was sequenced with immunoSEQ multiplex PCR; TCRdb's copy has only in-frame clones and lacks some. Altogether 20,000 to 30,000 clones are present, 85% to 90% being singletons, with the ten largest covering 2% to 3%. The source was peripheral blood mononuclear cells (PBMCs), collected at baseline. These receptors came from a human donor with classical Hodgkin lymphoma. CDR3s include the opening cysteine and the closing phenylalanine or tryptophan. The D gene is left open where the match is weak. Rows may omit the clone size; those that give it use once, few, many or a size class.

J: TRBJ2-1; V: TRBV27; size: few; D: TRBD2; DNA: TGTGCCAGCAGTATCTCTAGCGGGGGGCGCTCCTACAATGAGCAGTTCTTC; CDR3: CASSISSGGRSYNEQFF
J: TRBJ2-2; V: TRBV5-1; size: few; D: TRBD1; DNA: TGCGCCAGCAGCTGGTCGGGACAGGGGAACACCGGGGAGCTGTTTTTT; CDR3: CASSWSGQGNTGELFF
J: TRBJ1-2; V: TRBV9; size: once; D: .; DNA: TGTGCCAGCAGCGCCACACCGGGGGGTGAGGGCTATGGCTACACCTTC; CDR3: CASSATPGGEGYGYTF
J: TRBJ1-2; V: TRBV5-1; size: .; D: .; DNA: TGCGCCAGCAGCCCGGGGACATTCAGCTACACCTTC; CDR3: CASSPGTFSYTF
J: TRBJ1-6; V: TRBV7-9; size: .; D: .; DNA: TGTGCCAGCAGCTTAGACCGGGGCAATTCACCCCTCCACTTT; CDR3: CASSLDRGNSPLHF
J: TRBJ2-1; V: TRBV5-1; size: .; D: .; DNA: TGCGCCAGCAGCTTGGGCCAGAACTACAATGAGCAGTTCTTC; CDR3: CASSLGQNYNEQFF
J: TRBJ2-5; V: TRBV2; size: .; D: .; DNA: TGTGCCAGCAGTGCAGGTCTGTCCAAGGCGACCCAGTACTTC; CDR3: CASSAGLSKATQYF
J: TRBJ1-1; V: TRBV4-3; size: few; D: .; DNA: TGCGCCAGCAGCCAAGGAACCGGGACGGCGAACACTGAAGCTTTCTTT; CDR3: CASSQGTGTANTEAFF
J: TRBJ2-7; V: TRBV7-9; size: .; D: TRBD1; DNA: TGTGCCAGCAGCTTCACAGGGGCGGGCGAGCAGTACTTC; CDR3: CASSFTGAGEQYF
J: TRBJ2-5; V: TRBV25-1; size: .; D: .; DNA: TGTGCCAGCAGTGACAGAAAGACCAATAAAGAGACCCAGTACTTC; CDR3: CASSDRKTNKETQYF
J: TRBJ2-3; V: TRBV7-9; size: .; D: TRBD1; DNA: TGTGCCAGCAGCTTAGCAGGACAGGGTGGTACAGATACGCAGTATTTT; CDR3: CASSLAGQGGTDTQYF
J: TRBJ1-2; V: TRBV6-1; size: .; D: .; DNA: TGTGCCAGCAGAACTACAGGAGACTATGGCTACACCTTC; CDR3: CASRTTGDYGYTF
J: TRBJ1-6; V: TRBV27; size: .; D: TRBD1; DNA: TGTGCCAGCAGTCACAATGACAGGGGGCTGAGTTCACCCCTCCACTTT; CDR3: CASSHNDRGLSSPLHF
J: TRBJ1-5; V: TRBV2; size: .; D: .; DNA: TGTGCCAGCAGTGGCTCTGGCAGCAATCAGCCCCAGCATTTT; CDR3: CASSGSGSNQPQHF
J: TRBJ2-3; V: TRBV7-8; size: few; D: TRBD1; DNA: TGTGCCAGCAGCTCTTATACAGGGGGCCCCACAGATACGCAGTATTTT; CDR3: CASSSYTGGPTDTQYF
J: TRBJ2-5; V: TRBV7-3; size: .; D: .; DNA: TGTGCCAGCAGCCCGGGCCCTGGGGGGGCCGCAGAGACCCAGTACTTC; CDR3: CASSPGPGGAAETQYF
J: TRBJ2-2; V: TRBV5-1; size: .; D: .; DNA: TGCGCCAGCAGCGGAGTGCCAGACCCGAGCACCGGGGAGCTGTTTTTT; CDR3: CASSGVPDPSTGELFF
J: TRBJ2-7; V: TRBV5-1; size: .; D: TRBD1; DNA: TGCGCCAGCAGTATGACGGGACAGGGTTATTACGAGCAGTACTTC; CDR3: CASSMTGQGYYEQYF
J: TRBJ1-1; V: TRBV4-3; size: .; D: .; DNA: TGCGCCAGCAGCCAAGAGAAGATGCTGGAGTACACTGAAGCTTTCTTT; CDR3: CASSQEKMLEYTEAFF
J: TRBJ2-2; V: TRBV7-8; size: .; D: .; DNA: TGTGCCAGCAGCCTGGGGGGGACAGGAAACACCGGGGAGCTGTTTTTT; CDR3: CASSLGGTGNTGELFF
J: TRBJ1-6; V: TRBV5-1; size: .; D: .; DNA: TGCGCCAGCAGCTCCGGGCCCCAGACCACCTCACCCCTCCACTTT; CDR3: CASSSGPQTTSPLHF
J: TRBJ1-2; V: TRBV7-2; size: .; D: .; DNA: TGTGCCAGCAGCTTAGGGGGTTGGATACAGGGCCATGGCTACACCTTC; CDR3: CASSLGGWIQGHGYTF
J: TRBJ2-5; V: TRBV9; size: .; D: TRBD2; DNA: TGTGCCAGCAGCCTCCGGGGGCGGACTAGCGGACAAGAGACCCAGTACTTC; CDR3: CASSLRGRTSGQETQYF
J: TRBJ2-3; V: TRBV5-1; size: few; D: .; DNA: TGCGCCAGCAGCTTGGGGGGACCCACGTTAGATACGCAGTATTTT; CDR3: CASSLGGPTLDTQYF
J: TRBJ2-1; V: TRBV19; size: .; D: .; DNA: TGTGCCAGTAGTAACGGGGTATCGGAACCATACAATGAGCAGTTCTTC; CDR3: CASSNGVSEPYNEQFF
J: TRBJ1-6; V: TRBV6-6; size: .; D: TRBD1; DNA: TGTGCCAGCAGTCCGGGACAGGAGAATTCACCCCTCCACTTT; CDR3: CASSPGQENSPLHF
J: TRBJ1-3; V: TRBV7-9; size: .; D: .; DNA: TGTGCCAGCAGCTTAATGGGACGAGGAAACACCATATATTTT; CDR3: CASSLMGRGNTIYF
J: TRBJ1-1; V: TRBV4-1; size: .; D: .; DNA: TGCGCCAGCAGCCGACCGACACCGAACACTGAAGCTTTCTTT; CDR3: CASSRPTPNTEAFF
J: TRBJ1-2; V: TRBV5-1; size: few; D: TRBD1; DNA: TGCGCCAGCAGCCCTGGGACAGGAAATGGCTACACCTTC; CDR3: CASSPGTGNGYTF
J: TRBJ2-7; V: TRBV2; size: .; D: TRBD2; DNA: TGTGCCAGCAGTTACTCCGGGCTAGCGGGGGGCTCCCCCTACGAGCAGTACTTC; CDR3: CASSYSGLAGGSPYEQYF
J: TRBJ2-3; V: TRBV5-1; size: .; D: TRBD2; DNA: TGCGCCAGCAGCCAAAGCGGGGGGGCCTCTGATACGCAGTATTTT; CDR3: CASSQSGGASDTQYF
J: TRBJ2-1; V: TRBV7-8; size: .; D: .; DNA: TGTGCCAGCAGCTTAGGGGTTCGGGCAGGGGGGCGTTTAGGGCAGTTCTTC; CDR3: CASSLGVRAGGRLGQFF
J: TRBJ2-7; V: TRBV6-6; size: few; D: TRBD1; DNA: TGTGCCAGCAGTTACGACAACAGGGGGGACGAGCAGTACTTC; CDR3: CASSYDNRGDEQYF
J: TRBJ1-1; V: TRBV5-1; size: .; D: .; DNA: TGCGCCAGCAGCCCCAACGGGGGGGCCCCGAACACTGAAGCTTTCTTT; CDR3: CASSPNGGAPNTEAFF
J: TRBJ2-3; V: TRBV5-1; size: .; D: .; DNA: TGCGCCAGCAGCGTCGCGGGAATCACAGATACGCAGTATTTT; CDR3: CASSVAGITDTQYF
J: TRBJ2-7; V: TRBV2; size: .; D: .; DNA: TGTGCCAGCAGTGTCCTCTCCTACGAGCAGTACTTC; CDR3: CASSVLSYEQYF
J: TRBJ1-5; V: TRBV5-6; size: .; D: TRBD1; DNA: TGTGCCAGCAGCTTGGGTGTTGACAGGGGCTTTGGCAATCAGCCCCAGCATTTT; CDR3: CASSLGVDRGFGNQPQHF
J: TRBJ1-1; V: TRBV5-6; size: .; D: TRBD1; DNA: TGTGCCAGCAGCCCCACAGGGGCCAACACTGAAGCTTTCTTT; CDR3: CASSPTGANTEAFF
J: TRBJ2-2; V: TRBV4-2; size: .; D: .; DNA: TGTGCCAGCAGCCAAGATCCAGGGGTGGACACCGGGGAGCTGTTTTTT; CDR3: CASSQDPGVDTGELFF
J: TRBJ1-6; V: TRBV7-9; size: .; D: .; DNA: TGTGCCAGCAGCTCGGCCGGGACCTATAATTCACCCCTCCACTTT; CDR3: CASSSAGTYNSPLHF
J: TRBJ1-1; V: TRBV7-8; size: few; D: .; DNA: TGTGCCAGCAGCTTAGCGGGTGGGCTTGAAGCTTTCTTT; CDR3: CASSLAGGLEAFF
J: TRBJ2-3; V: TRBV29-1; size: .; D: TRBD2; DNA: TGCAGCGCCGGACTAGCTTGGGGCGCCCGGGGTGCGGATACGCAGTATTTT; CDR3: CSAGLAWGARGADTQYF
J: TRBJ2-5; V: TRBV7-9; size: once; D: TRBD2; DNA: TGTGCCAGCAGTTCTAGCGGGGCCCCCCGGGAGACCCAGTACTTC; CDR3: CASSSSGAPRETQYF
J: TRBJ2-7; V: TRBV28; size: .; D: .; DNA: TGTGCCAGCAGTTCCCCCGGGAACCCAGAGGTCTACGAGCAGTACTTC; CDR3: CASSSPGNPEVYEQYF
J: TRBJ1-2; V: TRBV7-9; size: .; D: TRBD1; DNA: TGTGCCAGCAGCTCGGGACAGGGGAGTGGCTACACCTTC; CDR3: CASSSGQGSGYTF
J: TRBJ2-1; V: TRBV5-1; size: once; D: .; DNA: TGCGCCAGCAGCTTGGGGAACAATGAGCAGTTCTTC; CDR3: CASSLGNNEQFF
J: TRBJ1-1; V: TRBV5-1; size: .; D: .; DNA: TGCGCCAGCAGCTTGAGCGGGGGGCAGGGCACTGAAGCTTTCTTT; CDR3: CASSLSGGQGTEAFF